This TCR beta chain was captured in a study of cytomegalovirus exposure and HLA in healthy donors. General observations from the study: The tendency of first-cohort TCR clusters to co-occur in the roughly 110 validation repertoires was identified by a subsequent analysis.

Some clones are missing from TCRdb's copy, which holds only in-frame ones; the method was immunoSEQ multiplex PCR. This sample carries a few hundred thousand clones, roughly 89% of them seen once, and the ten largest clones take 0.7% to 0.85%. Germline V gene sequence: CDR1 SGHDT, CDR2 YYEEEE. The CDR3 extends over 15 amino acids. Trimming took off 4 bases at V and 8 bases at J, with 18 bases between the two ends. These donors were members of the approximately 120-subject validation cohort, a group separate from the approximately 670-subject first cohort. This clone was counted once. Its specificity is unknown.

The gene calls are TRBV5-6 and TRBJ1-4, with D perhaps TRBD1 (6 bases). This TCR was sampled from a woman aged 18 to 35 in good health and CMV-seronegative. The specimen was PBMCs. The CDR3 sequence is CASSPERGRGEKLFF. In nucleotides, the CDR3 is TGTGCCAGCAGCCCTGAGAGGGGAAGGGGGGAAAAACTGTTTTTT.